The clone carrying this T cell receptor (beta chain) was seen ten or more times. The antigen is not known. Per the germline V gene, CDR1 is PRHDT and CDR2 is FYEKMQ (reference sequence). V shed 6 bases and J shed 3 bases, with 18 bases lying between them. The CDR3 covers 16 residues. These data originate in a study of human T cells and chemical hapten exposure. Study as a whole: Patients, predominantly female, presented with alopecia areata, totalis or universalis. Study results and caveats: Positively correlated with patch test score were the counts of PT1 expanded TCRs.

Noted time point: patch test 1, 2 weeks after DPC sensitization. Described treatment: therapeutic diphenylcyclopropenone sensitization with weekly scalp DPC. Each patch test followed a blood draw. Single cDNA molecules in the library carried unique molecular identifiers attached during preparation. TCRdb re-called the RACE reads through MiXCR, storing one row per CDR3 protein. Among 100,000 or so distinct CDR3 sequences, more than 9.5% were seen once, and the ten largest hold roughly 3.3%. The sequenced sample was whole blood, obtained in connection with sensitization to the hapten diphenylcyclopropenone (DPC). The V and J genes are TRBV13 and TRBJ1-5; TRBD1 might be the D (5 bases). This TCR was recovered from a woman between 40 and 55 years old with alopecia areata. Some clones in this sample may be carry-over from other donors' samples. CDR3 bases: TGTGCCAGCAGTTTTTCCGGTGGGGGTGACAATCAGCCCCAGCATTTT. As protein: CASSFSGGGDNQPQHF.